The present TCR beta chain was sequenced within a study of cytomegalovirus exposure and HLA in healthy donors listed by TCRdb under 2017. About the study as a whole: An earlier analysis of some 500 of the donors reported 250 to 300 Gb of sequence data and roughly 110 million unique TCR beta sequences from approximately 180 million T cells. An early release covering over 500 HLA-typed donors comprised approximately 300 gigabases of sequencing data and around 80 million unique TCR sequences. The genetic ancestry cluster associated with self-reported Caucasian donors included about four fifths of the 350 to 500 genotyped donors. The study aimed to test whether signatures of past pathogen exposure could be identified by cataloging public T cell receptors. Using immunosequencing, the study profiled T cell repertoires from fewer than 700 subjects and related those repertoires to cytomegalovirus serostatus. Along with the approximately 700-subject first cohort, a separate validation cohort of over a hundred different subjects was used. The study combined high-throughput TCR immunosequencing, statistical association of individual TCRs with disease status, and machine learning to predict cytomegalovirus infection status. To study patterns of TCR occurrence, a later analysis re-analyzed previously published TCR beta repertoires from 500 to 850 donors and added high-resolution HLA genotyping. Rather than using new phenotypic data, the later analysis identified candidate immune exposures from TCR beta sequences and from how often those sequences occurred across donors. In an earlier analysis of over 550 of the donors, high-throughput TCR beta sequencing was used to judge whether each TCR beta V gene segment behaved as functional or pseudogenic. Donor age, sex, ethnicity and CMV serostatus were compiled alongside the repertoire data. Genome-wide SNP genotypes for about three fifths of the roughly 670 donors were used in a later genetic analysis, which treated that subset as a discovery cohort. Every discovery cohort repertoire had been produced on one sequencing platform. HLA typing included class I and class II loci at four-digit resolution. The number of donors typed differed by locus, with 629-630 for A, B, C, DRB1 and DQB1, 522 for DQA1, under 610 for DPA1, and under 490 for DPB1. Several DR-DQ haplotypes were treated as single units for association and clustering because of strong linkage in the cohort. Across around 400 genotyped donors of the cohort, an average of roughly 200,000 unique TCR beta nucleotide sequences per donor were sequenced, and 15% to 20% of those sequences were non-productive. What the research found in general, with its limitations: Three of the identified cytomegalovirus-associated TCR beta chains were confirmed in vitro to be specific for cytomegalovirus antigens. The study gave a list of about 170 TCR beta chains associated with cytomegalovirus. Linkage disequilibrium might explain the correlated functional status among segregating V segments, but an unknown experimental factor could not be excluded. Across donors, most TCR sequences were observed very rarely, whereas some public TCRs were present in many individuals. This cohort had only TCR beta chains sequenced, and the lack of alpha or paired-chain data limited which features could be detected. In a later analysis, the rate of TCR association differed among HLA loci, with DRB1 alleles having the most associated TCRs and HLA-C alleles having the fewest. In both the original and validation cohorts, the classifier was reported to diagnose cytomegalovirus status with high specificity and sensitivity. HLA typing was unavailable for some donors at each locus, so association tests used only the typed subset. Most CMV-associated TCR beta chains appeared to be HLA-restricted in a later analysis, and the HLA associations seemed to be driven largely by CMV exposure. Broadly in line with IMGT annotations, most TCR beta V segments showed up in productive rearrangements about 90% or about 30% of the time in an earlier analysis of 587 of the donors. Compared with the roughly 700-donor mean, donors in an Asian-associated ancestry cluster had fewer N-insertions in productive TCRs, according to a later genetic analysis. When HLA alleles, especially DR and DQ, strongly co-occurred, attributing TCR associations to individual alleles was difficult. The authors suggested that the approach could potentially be generalized to other disease states and immunological phenotypes. CMV serostatus was the only immune exposure information available for the cohort. Several of the top co-occurrence clusters appeared to be linked to parvovirus B19, influenza, CMV and Epstein-Barr virus, according to a later analysis. An association between a missense DCLRE1C variant and V-gene and J-gene trimming of TCR beta chains was found in a later genetic analysis and replicated in an independent cohort. A cluster of highly shared sequence variants was judged likely to represent a technical artifact of the sequencing pipeline. A further reported finding was that TCR beta sequences accurately predicted the HLA-A and HLA-B alleles for most subjects in the first cohort. A later analysis associated 15,000 to 20,000 TCR beta sequences with specific HLA alleles at a false discovery rate of 0.05. Some IMGT-functional V segments, including TRBV6-2 and TRBV6-3, could not be told apart with the 87-base-pair reads, so those segments were excluded. About 17 rarely observed V segments, including chromosome 9 orphons, were excluded from the earlier analysis of about 600 of the donors because counts were too low. Compared with equally common non-associated chains, HLA-associated TCR beta chains in a later analysis were more clonally expanded and had lower generation probabilities. Sequencing depth was assumed to be roughly uniform across donors in the presence/absence analyses, though that assumption may not hold.

The library was made by the immunoSEQ multiplex PCR assay. A mixture of 60 forward primers for TCR Vbeta segments and 13 reverse primers for TCR Jbeta segments was used in the multiplex PCR. The CDR3 region of rearranged TCR beta genes was amplified from genomic DNA by a multiplex PCR assay. The amplified TCR beta libraries were sequenced on the Illumina HiSeq System as 87-base-pair reads. On the authors' methods: A later analysis counted approximately 84 million unique TCR beta chains across the 600 to 850 repertoires, and roughly 9.9 million of these chains were shared by at least two donors. Raw reads were error-corrected and collapsed into unique sequences by a nearest-neighbor algorithm in which closely related sequences were merged to remove PCR and sequencing errors. To assign V, D and J gene segments, CDR3 sequences were aligned to IMGT reference sequences. For a sequence to be retained, a match of at least six nucleotides was required to both a V gene segment and a J gene segment. A rearrangement counted as productive if the CDR3 had no stop codons and remained in frame with V and J, and every other rearrangement counted as non-productive. CDR3 was defined by IMGT convention, running from the second conserved V-encoded cysteine to the conserved J-encoded phenylalanine. In an earlier analysis of just under 600 of the donors, sequences lacking an unambiguous match to a single V gene segment were excluded. In an earlier analysis of several hundred of the donors, V segments were called functional above 56.7% productive rearrangements and were called segregating when the between-donor standard deviation exceeded 5%. A statistical classification framework was built for diagnosing cytomegalovirus status from the catalog of TCR beta chain sequences. In a later analysis, TCR nucleotide sequences were compared against IMGT/GENE-DB human TR gene sequences so that V and J genes could be assigned. Using the TCRdist pipeline, a later analysis assigned CDR3 sequences along with most-parsimonious VDJ recombination scenarios. In a later analysis, each TCR beta chain was defined by its CDR3 amino acid sequence together with its V-gene family, and reads without a unique V-gene family were excluded. A later analysis removed 550 to 650 highly shared, low-generation-probability nucleotide sequences to deal with suspected cross-contamination and a sequencing artifact. For each public chain, a later analysis derived a clonal expansion index from normalized ranks of inferred template counts within each repertoire. In a later analysis, generation probabilities were computed using a VDJ recombination model fitted to out-of-frame rearrangements, and the results were checked against IGoR. In a later analysis, hypergeometric tests were used to score TCR-TCR, TCR-HLA and TCR-CMV co-occurrence, with a repertoire-size bias correction applied to TCR pairs. In a later analysis, false discovery rates were estimated by permuting HLA or CMV assignments 20 times. In a later analysis, co-occurring TCRs were grouped using DBSCAN, and TCRdist sequence similarity was added for clustering within HLA-allele-positive subsets. For co-occurrence clustering, repertoires with fewer than 30,000 or more than 120,000 public chains were excluded, along with a handful of repertoires with anomalous nucleotide sharing. The source is immuneACCESS, and TCRdb retained only in-frame sequences with V and J called. Part of the clones is not carried over; for the studies checked, unresolved V genes explain less than half of this, and the remainder is unexplained. V, J and clone size are those of that table, while D and trimming were read from the DNA. For this sample there are 110,000 to 150,000 clones; around 80% appear just once. The biggest ten clones account for about 4.4% of the sample.

This clone appeared a single time. Its specific antigen is unknown. Base qualities are missing; no much larger clone stands one base away. The cohort was made up of approximately 670 healthy bone marrow donors. All cohort members were sampled while nominally healthy, although unrecorded immune exposures were likely present. The donor was CMV seronegative and belonged to the group of around 400 seronegative cohort members. A peripheral blood sample was collected from each donor, and TCR beta sequencing was performed on peripheral blood mononuclear cells. The Qiagen DNeasy Blood Extraction Kit was used to extract genomic DNA from the blood cell samples. For CDR1 and CDR2, the germline V gene lists MNHNS and SASEGT. The germline V end is reduced by 6 bases and the J end by 3 bases; junction bases left unmatched: 6. The CDR3 goes from the cysteine to the phenylalanine over 14 residues. Just CDR3 DNA is preserved here, 42 bases in frame from base 1.

This TCR was recovered from a man between 40 and 49 years old in good health and CMV-seronegative. The sample comprised PBMCs. In this chain, TRBV6-1 is recombined with TRBJ1-2; TRBD1 aligns with 8 central bases. The nucleotide sequence is TGTGCCAGCAGACAGGGGGTTGGGGACTATGGCTACACCTTC. This encodes CASRQGVGDYGYTF.